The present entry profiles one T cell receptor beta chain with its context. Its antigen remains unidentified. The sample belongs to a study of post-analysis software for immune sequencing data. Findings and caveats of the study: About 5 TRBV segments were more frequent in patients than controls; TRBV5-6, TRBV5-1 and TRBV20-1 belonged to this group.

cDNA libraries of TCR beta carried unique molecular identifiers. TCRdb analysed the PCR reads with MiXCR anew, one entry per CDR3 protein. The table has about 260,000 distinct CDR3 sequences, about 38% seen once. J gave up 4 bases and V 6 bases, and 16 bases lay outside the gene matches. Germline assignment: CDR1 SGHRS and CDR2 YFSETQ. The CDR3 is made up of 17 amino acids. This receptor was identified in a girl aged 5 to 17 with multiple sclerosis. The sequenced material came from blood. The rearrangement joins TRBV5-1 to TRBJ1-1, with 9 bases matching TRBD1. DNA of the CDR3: TGCGCCAGCAACTCACCGGGACAGGGTTTGAAAGGCACTGAAGCTTTCTTT. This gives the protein CASNSPGQGLKGTEAFF.